The 7 T cell receptor beta chains given below trace back to one sample, sequenced in a study of T cell responses to AZD1222 COVID-19 vaccine. The protocol was immunoSEQ multiplex PCR, while the TCRdb copy is restricted to in-frame clones and leaves out a portion. The sample holds 160,000 or so clones, 92% seen once. The sample in question was peripheral blood, obtained on day 0 of MenACWY control vaccination. Receptors originate from an adult in good health.

The chain is built from TRBV27 and TRBJ1-1; D is perhaps TRBD1 (6 bases). Germline V lookup: CDR1 MNHEY, CDR2 SMNVEV (reference sequence). V gave up 0 bases and J gave up 8 bases, with 13 bases separating them. The CDR3 sequence is 14 residues long. CDR3 sequence: CASSLSGHPPEAFF. The CDR3 nucleotides read TGTGCCAGCAGTTTATCGGGACACCCACCCGAAGCTTTCTTT.

The genes are TRBV28 and TRBJ2-1; 9 bases line up with TRBD2. Losses at the gene ends were 6 bases for V and 6 bases for J; bases not matched to a gene: 9. Germline V gene data show CDR1 as MDHEN and CDR2 as SYDVKM. The CDR3 is made up of 15 amino acids. CDR3 in DNA: TGTGCCAGCAGCCCCCCCCCTAGCGGGACCAATGAGCAGTTCTTC. It translates to CASSPPPSGTNEQFF.

The genes are TRBV24-1 and TRBJ2-1; D ambiguous. Germline loops: CDR1 KGHDR, CDR2 SFDVKD. V lost 5 bases, J lost 4 bases, and 8 bases lay in between. The length of the CDR3 is 13 residues. In DNA form, the CDR3 reads TGTGCCACCAGTGCCCCGCCTTACAATGAGCAGTTCTTC. Its translation: CATSAPPYNEQFF.

The rearrangement uses TRBV2 and TRBJ1-4, with 7 positions matching TRBD1. The junction had 7 bases not matched to a gene; V was cut back by 6 bases and J by 0 bases. Germline lookup yields CDR1 SNHLY and CDR2 FYNNEI. This CDR3 is 16 amino acids long. CDR3 in DNA: TGTGCCAGCAGCAGGGACAGATTTGCAACTAATGAAAAACTGTTTTTT. Encoded protein: CASSRDRFATNEKLFF.

The chain joins TRBV29-1 to TRBJ1-2; D may be TRBD1 (5 bases). Germline-derived CDR1 and CDR2 are SQVTM and ANQGSEA. This CDR3 region has 11 residues. Trimming cost V 3 bases and J 4 bases, with 6 bases left between them. CDR3 bases: TGCAGCGTTGACCAGGGCTATGGCTACACCTTC. It yields the protein CSVDQGYGYTF. Variable domain in full (rest from reference TRBV29-1 and TRBJ1-2): SAVISQKPSRDICQRGTSLTIQCQVDSQVTMMFWYRQQPGQSLTLIATANQGSEATYESGFVIDKFPISRPNLTFSTLTVSNMSPEDSSIYLCSVDQGYGYTFGSGTRLTVV.

The V and J genes are TRBV6-4 and TRBJ2-7; D is perhaps TRBD1 or TRBD2 (5 bases each). Trimming took off 8 bases at V and 5 bases at J, with 19 bases between the two ends. CDR3 size: 14 residues. From germline, CDR1 is MRHNA and CDR2 SNTAGT. This CDR3 reads CASSRDPLSHEQYF. The CDR3 bases are TGTGCCAGCTCCAGGGACCCCCTTTCCCACGAGCAGTACTTC.

This clone was seen more than once but under ten times. CDR3 sequence (DNA): TGCGCCAGCAGCTTAAGTCCCCAACCCACGTATGGCTACACCTTC. Protein sequence: CASSLSPQPTYGYTF. The gene calls are TRBV5-1 and TRBJ1-2; D remains unclear. This CDR3 has 15 residues. The germline V and J ends were trimmed by 2 bases and 5 bases, with 16 bases remaining between them. Germline CDR1 and CDR2: SGHRS and YFSETQ.